The sequence of this TCR beta chain was determined in a study of T cell clones after liver transplantation (dated by TCRdb to the late 2010s). The study in broad terms: The samples were obtained from ITN030ST, a randomized trial that attempted immunosuppression withdrawal within 2 years after liver transplantation. Donor-reactive T cell clones were identified by TCRbeta sequencing after a pre-transplant mixed lymphocyte reaction and then tracked in post-transplant blood. Third party-reactive TCRbeta sequences were also identified from pre-transplant MLRs to serve as an antigen-independent comparator for donor-reactive sequences. Of the eight recipients, three were HCV-positive, while the remaining recipients had been transplanted for non-autoimmune, non-viral indications. Subjects received no induction therapy and standard immunosuppression until randomization at 12-24 months post-transplant. Tolerance meant complete immunosuppression withdrawal for at least one year without liver enzymes rising beyond twice the upper limit of normal. Blood samples were taken pre-transplant, pre-randomization before withdrawal, and post-randomization after full withdrawal or failed withdrawal. The study cohort included 8 liver transplant recipients, of whom 3 were classified as tolerant and 5 as non-tolerant. Study-wide findings and limitations: After accounting for repertoire turnover, donor-reactive detection was significantly reduced in 7 of 8 subjects for CD4 and 8 of 8 for CD8. In most of the 8 subjects, regardless of tolerance or HCV status, circulating donor-reactive CD4 TCRbeta sequences dropped significantly post-transplant. In a couple of subjects, low numbers of available donor cells limited the measurable donor-reactive repertoire. The conclusions were considered preliminary, being limited by small, heterogeneous patient numbers and non-standardized post-transplant time points. Donor-reactive sequences declined more than third party-reactive ones, suggesting partial antigen-specific deletion unrelated to withdrawal success. Because no allograft tissue specimens were available, donor-reactive T cells may have migrated into the graft instead of being deleted.

For this clone: Its antigen specificity is not known. There are no base qualities to consult, and no much larger clone falls within one base.

Frozen genomic DNA underwent high-throughput TCRbeta CDR3 sequencing by immunoSEQ, including PCR amplification, mapping, bias correction and internal controls. In the source study's methods: Productive rearrangements were kept, and unique TCRbeta sequences were defined by CDR3 nucleotide sequence plus V and J gene. Donor-reactive sequences required at least 5-fold expansion in CFSE-low cells versus unstimulated pre-transplant cells and at least 0.01% frequency. Per-subject minimum frequency thresholds, based on the lowest-template unstimulated sample, ensured at least 90% detection power. Repertoire turnover was measured by Jensen-Shannon divergence between the top 1000 TCRbeta sequences post- and pre-transplant. Changes in detection of donor-reactive sequences were assessed with two-sided Fisher's exact tests. The source is immuneACCESS, and TCRdb retained only in-frame sequences with V and J called. Part of the clones is not carried over; for the studies checked, unresolved V genes explain less than half of this, and the remainder is unexplained. The V and J calls and clone size come from that table; D and trimming were worked out from the DNA. This sample comprises some 60,000 clones, 70% to 80% of them detected only once. Roughly 2.8% of the sample is taken by the ten largest.

CDR1 is given as MNHEY and CDR2 as SMNVEV, both from the germline V gene (reference sequence). The CDR3 measures 14 amino acids from cysteine to phenylalanine. The read is trimmed to its CDR3 DNA, 42 bases read in frame from base 1. Trimming takes 7 bases from V and 6 bases from J, and the germline ends sit 15 bases apart. Thawed unstimulated PBMCs were stained for CD3, CD4 and CD8 and FACS-sorted into CD3+CD4+ and CD3+CD8+ populations. All 8 studied subjects were randomized to immunosuppression withdrawal. The Qiagen DNeasy Blood and Tissue Kit was used to isolate genomic DNA. The source material was CD4+ T cells from blood, sampled at the approximately 16-month timepoint. The source is a human patient who received a liver transplant. After a transplant, some T cells may be of graft donor origin. Recombination connected TRBV27 to TRBJ2-2, with an unclear D gene assignment. Here is the DNA: TGTGCCAGCAAGGCGACCACGGCGGCCGGGGAGCTGTTTTTT. Its protein reads: CASKATTAAGELFF.